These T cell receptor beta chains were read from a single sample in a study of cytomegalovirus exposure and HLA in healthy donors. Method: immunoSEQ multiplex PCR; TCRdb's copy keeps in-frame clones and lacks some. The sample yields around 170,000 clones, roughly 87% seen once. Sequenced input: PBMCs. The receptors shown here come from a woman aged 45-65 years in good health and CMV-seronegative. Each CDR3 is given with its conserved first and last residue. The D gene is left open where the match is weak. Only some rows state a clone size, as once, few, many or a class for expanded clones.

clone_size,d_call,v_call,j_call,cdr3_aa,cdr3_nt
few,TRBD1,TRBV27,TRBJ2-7,CASSPTGTAYEQYF,TGTGCCAGCAGTCCAACCGGGACAGCCTACGAGCAGTACTTC
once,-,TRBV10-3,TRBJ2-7,CAATMSPLTRADSYEQYF,TGTGCCGCTACAATGAGTCCCTTAACTAGGGCCGACTCCTACGAGCAGTACTTC
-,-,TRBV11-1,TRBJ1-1,CASSLPSSRGMTEAFF,TGTGCCAGCAGCTTACCAAGCTCTCGGGGAATGACTGAAGCTTTCTTT
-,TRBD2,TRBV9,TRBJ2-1,CASSPKLGGEHNEQFF,TGTGCCAGCAGCCCTAAACTCGGGGGGGAACACAATGAGCAGTTCTTC
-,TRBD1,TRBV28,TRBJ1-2,CASSLTGTANYGYTF,TGTGCCAGCAGTTTAACCGGGACAGCCAACTATGGCTACACCTTC
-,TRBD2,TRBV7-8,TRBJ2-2,CASSVRTSGHNTGELFF,TGTGCCAGCAGCGTTAGGACTAGCGGACATAACACCGGGGAGCTGTTTTTT
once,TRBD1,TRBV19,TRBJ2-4,CASRDSLAKNIQYF,TGTGCCAGCAGGGACAGTTTAGCCAAAAACATTCAGTACTTC
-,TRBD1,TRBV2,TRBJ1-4,CASTPNQGANEKLFF,TGTGCCAGCACCCCAAACCAGGGGGCTAATGAAAAACTGTTTTTT
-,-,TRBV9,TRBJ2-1,CASSVGFREANEQFF,TGTGCCAGCAGCGTAGGCTTCAGGGAGGCCAATGAGCAGTTCTTC
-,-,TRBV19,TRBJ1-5,CASSGLSGNQPQHF,TGTGCCAGTAGTGGGCTTAGCGGCAATCAGCCCCAGCATTTT
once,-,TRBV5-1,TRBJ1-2,CASSLGRQGDGYTF,TGCGCCAGCAGCTTGGGGCGTCAGGGTGATGGCTACACCTTC
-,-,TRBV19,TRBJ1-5,CASSIQGGSQPQHF,TGTGCCAGTAGTATACAGGGAGGCTCACAGCCCCAGCATTTT
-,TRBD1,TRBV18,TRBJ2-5,CASSPSGTGQRETQYF,TGTGCCAGCTCACCATCTGGGACAGGGCAACGGGAGACCCAGTACTTC
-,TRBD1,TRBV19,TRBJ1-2,CASSPRDRAGYTF,TGTGCCAGTAGTCCCCGGGACAGGGCTGGCTACACCTTC
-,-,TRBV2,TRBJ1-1,CASSVEGSTEAFF,TGTGCCAGCAGTGTCGAAGGGAGCACTGAAGCTTTCTTT
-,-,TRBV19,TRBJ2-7,CASSMVHTTNEQYF,TGTGCCAGTAGTATGGTCCACACAACAAACGAGCAGTACTTC
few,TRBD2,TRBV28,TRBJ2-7,CASSFWTSGSYEQYF,TGTGCCAGCAGTTTCTGGACTAGCGGGTCCTACGAGCAGTACTTC
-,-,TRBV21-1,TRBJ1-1,CASPNGGPLNTEAFF,TGTGCCAGCCCCAACGGGGGGCCACTGAACACTGAAGCTTTCTTT
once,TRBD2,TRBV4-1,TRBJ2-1,CASSQVRGGRYNEQFF,TGCGCCAGCAGCCAAGTACGCGGGGGACGCTACAATGAGCAGTTCTTC
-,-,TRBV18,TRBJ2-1,CASSQGLSYNEQFF,TGTGCCAGCTCACAGGGACTTTCGTACAATGAGCAGTTCTTC
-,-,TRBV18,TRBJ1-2,CASSPPIGTSPMTYGYTF,TGTGCCAGCTCACCACCGATTGGGACATCTCCTATGACCTATGGCTACACCTTC
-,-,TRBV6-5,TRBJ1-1,CASRSYTEAFF,TGTGCCAGCAGGAGCTACACTGAAGCTTTCTTT
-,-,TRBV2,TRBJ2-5,CASSESTNLQETQYF,TGTGCCAGCAGTGAATCTACTAATTTACAAGAGACCCAGTACTTC
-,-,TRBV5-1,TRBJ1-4,CASSLDGYQATNEKLFF,TGCGCCAGCAGCTTGGATGGCTACCAGGCAACTAATGAAAAACTGTTTTTT
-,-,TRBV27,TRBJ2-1,CASSGGVFRNEQFF,TGTGCCAGCAGTGGCGGGGTCTTTCGGAATGAGCAGTTCTTC
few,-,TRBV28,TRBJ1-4,CASSGEKLFF,TGTGCCAGCAGTGGGGAGAAACTGTTTTTT
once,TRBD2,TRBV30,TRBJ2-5,CAWSVGTSGNQETQYF,TGTGCCTGGAGTGTAGGTACTAGCGGGAACCAAGAGACCCAGTACTTC
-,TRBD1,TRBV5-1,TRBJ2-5,CASSVMTGEETQYF,TGCGCCAGCAGCGTGATGACAGGGGAAGAGACCCAGTACTTC
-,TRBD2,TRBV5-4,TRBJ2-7,CASSFTSGGEQYF,TGTGCCAGCAGCTTTACTAGCGGCGGCGAGCAGTACTTC
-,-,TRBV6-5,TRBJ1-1,CASSPETREAEAFF,TGTGCCAGCAGCCCCGAGACACGGGAAGCTGAAGCTTTCTTT
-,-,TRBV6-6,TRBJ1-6,CASRQRGRNSPLHF,TGTGCCAGCAGGCAACGGGGGAGGAATTCACCCCTCCACTTT
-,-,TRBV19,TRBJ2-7,CASSTGVSLTEQYF,TGTGCCAGTAGTACGGGGGTCTCCCTCACTGAGCAGTACTTC
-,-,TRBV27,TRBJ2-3,CASSRELGTDTQYF,TGTGCCAGCAGTCGCGAATTGGGCACAGATACGCAGTATTTT
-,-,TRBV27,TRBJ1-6,CASSFVGANSPLHF,TGTGCCAGCAGTTTTGTGGGGGCAAATTCACCCCTCCACTTT